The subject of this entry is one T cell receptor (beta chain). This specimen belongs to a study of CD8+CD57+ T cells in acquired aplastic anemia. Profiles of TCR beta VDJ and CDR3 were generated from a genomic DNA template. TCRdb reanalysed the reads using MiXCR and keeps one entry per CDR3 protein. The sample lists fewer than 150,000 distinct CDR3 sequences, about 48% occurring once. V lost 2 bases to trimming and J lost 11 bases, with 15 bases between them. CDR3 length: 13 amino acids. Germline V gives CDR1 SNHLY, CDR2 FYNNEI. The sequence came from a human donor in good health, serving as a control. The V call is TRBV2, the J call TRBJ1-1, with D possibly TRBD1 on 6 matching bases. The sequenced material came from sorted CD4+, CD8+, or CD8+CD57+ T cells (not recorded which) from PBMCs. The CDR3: CASSEWAGALAFF. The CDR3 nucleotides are TGTGCCAGCAGTGAATGGGCAGGGGCGCTGGCTTTCTTT.